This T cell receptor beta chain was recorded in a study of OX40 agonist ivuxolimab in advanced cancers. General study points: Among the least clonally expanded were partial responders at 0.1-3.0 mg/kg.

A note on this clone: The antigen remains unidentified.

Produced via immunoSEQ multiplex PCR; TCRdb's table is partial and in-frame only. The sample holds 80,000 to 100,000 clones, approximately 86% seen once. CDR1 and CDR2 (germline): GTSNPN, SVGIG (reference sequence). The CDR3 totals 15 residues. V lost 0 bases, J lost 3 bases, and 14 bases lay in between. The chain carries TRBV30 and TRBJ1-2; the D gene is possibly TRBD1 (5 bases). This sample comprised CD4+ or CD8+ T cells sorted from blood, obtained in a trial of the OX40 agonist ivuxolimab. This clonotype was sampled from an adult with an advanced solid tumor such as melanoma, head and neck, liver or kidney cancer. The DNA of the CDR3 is TGTGCCTGGAGTGTCGCCAGCGGGGCCCACTATGGCTACACCTTC. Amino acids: CAWSVASGAHYGYTF. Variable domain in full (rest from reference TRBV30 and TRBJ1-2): SQTIHQWPATLVQPVGSPLSLECTVEGTSNPNLYWYRQAAGRGLQLLFYSVGIGQISSEVPQNLSASRPQDRQFILSSKKLLLSDSGFYLCAWSVASGAHYGYTFGSGTRLTVV.